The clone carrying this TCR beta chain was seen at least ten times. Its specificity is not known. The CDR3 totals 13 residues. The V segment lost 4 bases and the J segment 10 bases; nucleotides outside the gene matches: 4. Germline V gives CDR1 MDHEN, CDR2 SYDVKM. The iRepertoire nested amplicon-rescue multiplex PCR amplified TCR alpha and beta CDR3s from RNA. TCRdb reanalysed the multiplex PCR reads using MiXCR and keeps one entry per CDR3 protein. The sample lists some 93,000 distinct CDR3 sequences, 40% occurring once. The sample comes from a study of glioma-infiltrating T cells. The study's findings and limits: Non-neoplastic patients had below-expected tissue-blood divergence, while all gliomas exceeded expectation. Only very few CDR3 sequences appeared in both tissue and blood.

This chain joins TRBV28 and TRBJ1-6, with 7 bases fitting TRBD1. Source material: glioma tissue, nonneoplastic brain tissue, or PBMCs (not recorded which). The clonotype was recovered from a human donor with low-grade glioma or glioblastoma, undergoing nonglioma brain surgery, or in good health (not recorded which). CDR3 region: CASSSGTVSPLHF. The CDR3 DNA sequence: TGTGCCAGCAGTTCTGGGACAGTGTCACCCCTCCACTTT. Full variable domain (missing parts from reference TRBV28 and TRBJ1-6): DVKVTQSSRYLVKRTGEKVFLECVQDMDHENMFWYRQDPGLGLRLIYFSYDVKMKEKGDIPEGYSVSREKKERFSLILESASTNQTSMYLCASSSGTVSPLHFGNGTRLTVT.